Below are 2 T cell receptor beta chains sequenced from a single sample in a study of Graves' ophthalmopathy and Graves' hyperthyroidism. Amplification of TCR beta CDR3 regions used RNA transcripts. Amplification began with first-round RT-PCR using HTBI primers, then second-round multiplex PCR was performed. Using its own MiXCR run on the multiplex PCR reads, TCRdb lists one record per CDR3 protein. This table holds 740,000 or so distinct CDR3 sequences, approximately 40% found once. Material for sequencing was peripheral blood. These receptors were obtained from an adult man with Graves' ophthalmopathy.

The chain uses TRBV25-1 and TRBJ1-4; 9 nucleotides agree with TRBD1. Germline-derived CDR1 and CDR2 are MGHDK and SYGVNS. The V gene end was trimmed by 9 bases and the J gene end by 3 bases; junction bases not matched to a gene: 14. The CDR3 is 17 amino acids. CDR3 region: CARNRDRDVSPNEKLFF. In DNA form, the CDR3 reads TGTGCCAGAAACCGGGACAGGGACGTCTCCCCTAATGAAAAACTGTTTTTT.

The table lists this clonotype with many counts. V is TRBV15 and J is TRBJ1-1; D is undetermined. The CDR3 spans 13 residues. Trimming shortened V by 1 base and J by 3 bases, and 6 bases separated the two germline ends. Germline V lookup: CDR1 LNHNV, CDR2 YYDKDF (reference sequence). The CDR3 DNA reads as TGTGCCACCAGCAGAGGATTACACACTGAAGCTTTCTTT. It yields the protein CATSRGLHTEAFF.